The clone carrying this T cell receptor beta chain was detected ten times or more. What it recognizes is unknown. After template switching added a universal primer site, the resulting cDNA carried unique molecular identifiers. From the 5' RACE reads, TCRdb called clonotypes with MiXCR, one entry per CDR3 protein. Of 140,000 to 150,000 distinct CDR3 sequences listed, 3.5% are singletons. This sample is drawn from a study of identical twins. General study points: Abundant beta clonotypes from cord blood had fewer insertions, unlike memory repertoires, which showed none. Beta out-of-frame sequences showed weaker excess twin sharing. Rather than following the same donors, the conclusions depended on cross-sectional statistical analysis.

The CDR3 is 15 residues long. V gave up 3 bases and J gave up 4 bases; unmatched junction bases: 5. CDR1 is SEHNR and CDR2 is FQNEAQ in the germline V gene (reference sequence). The rearrangement joins TRBV7-9 to TRBJ2-7; 11 nucleotides match TRBD1. This TCR came from a young man in good health. Specimen: memory T cells sorted from blood. The CDR3 spells CASSFSGTGGYEQYF. The CDR3 DNA sequence: TGTGCCAGCAGCTTCTCCGGGACAGGGGGTTACGAGCAGTACTTC.